The present T cell receptor beta chain was sequenced within a study of CD8 T cells in Susac syndrome. Germline CDR1 MGHRA, CDR2 YSYEKL. The CDR3 spans 13 residues. V lost 1 base and J 5 bases, leaving 7 bases between the germline ends. The T cells that were sequenced for TCR beta were CD8+ and CD4+ cells from blood. Relapsing-remitting disease, either stable or active, was present in the multiple sclerosis controls, who were treatment-naive patients. After extraction with the RNeasy kit, roughly 0.45 to 1 ug of the RNA was reverse transcribed using random hexamers. TCRdb reanalysed the immunoSEQ multiplex PCR reads using MiXCR and keeps one entry per CDR3 protein. The data contain some 190,000 distinct CDR3 sequences, approximately 96% of them singletons.

The TCR comes from a human donor with multiple sclerosis. The chain carries TRBV4-1 and TRBJ2-3; no clear D. Sequenced input: CD4+ T cells from PBMCs. The DNA for the CDR3 is TGCGCCAGCAGCCAAGTTCCGCTAGATACGCAGTATTTT. Its translation: CASSQVPLDTQYF.